A single sample gave rise to the 17 T cell receptor beta chains below, sequenced in a study of T cell responses to AZD1222 COVID-19 vaccine (dated by TCRdb to 2020 to 2022). Libraries were built with the immunoSEQ multiplex PCR assay. The immuneACCESS repertoire file appears here via TCRdb, limited to in-frame rearrangements. These files lack a portion of the clones; in checked studies, under half of the deficit traces to unresolved V genes, and the cause of the others is not known. The sample table holds tens of thousands of clones, of which approximately 86% were seen once. In total, the top ten clones hold 10% of the sample. This specimen's time point label, per the study, means: baseline before first vaccination. Interpreted using the paper, the treatment or condition label stands for: meningococcal conjugate vaccine given as trial control. Sequenced here: peripheral blood, sampled on day 0 of MenACWY control vaccination. The receptor source for this set is an adult in good health.

The chain has TRBV28 and TRBJ2-7; 7 bases align to TRBD2. Germline assignment: CDR1 MDHEN and CDR2 SYDVKM. Losses at the gene ends were 4 bases for V and 3 bases for J; bases not matched to a gene: 15. This CDR3 has 17 amino acids. The CDR3, as DNA: TGTGCCAGCAGTTCCACCACTCCTGGAGGGGAGGGCTACGAGCAGTACTTC. Protein: CASSSTTPGGEGYEQYF.

The rearrangement uses TRBV5-6 and TRBJ2-3; 12 positions match TRBD2. Germline CDR1 SGHDT, CDR2 YYEEEE. This CDR3 has 16 residues. Losses at the gene ends were 3 bases for V and 2 bases for J; bases not matched to a gene: 4. CDR3 bases: TGTGCCAGCAGCTCCGGACTAGCGGGGTACACAGATACGCAGTATTTT. The encoded protein is CASSSGLAGYTDTQYF.

V usage is TRBV19 and J usage is TRBJ1-1; tentatively, D is TRBD1 (5 bases). Between the trimmed V and J ends, which lost 5 bases and 4 bases, there was a span of 20 bases. Germline assignment: CDR1 LNHDA and CDR2 SQIVND (reference sequence). The CDR3 has 16 amino acids. CDR3 sequence (DNA): TGTGCCAGTAGTCTCCCCTGGGGCGGGGTGACCACTGAAGCTTTCTTT. It encodes CASSLPWGGVTTEAFF.

The genes are TRBV28 and TRBJ1-3; a possible D gene is TRBD1 (6 bases). This CDR3 spans 18 amino acids. The V gene's germline CDR1 is MDHEN and CDR2 SYDVKM. Trimming shortened V by 6 bases and J by 2 bases, and 23 bases separated the two germline ends. CDR3 DNA: TGTGCCAGCAGCGACAACCTAGGGGGGGTAACTACTGGAAACACCATATATTTT. This encodes CASSDNLGGVTTGNTIYF.

The chain is built from TRBV7-2 and TRBJ1-4, with TRBD1 matching over 9 bases. The CDR3 is 15 residues long. Trimming took 4 bases from V and 5 from J; bases not matched to a gene: 5. The V gene's germline CDR1 is SGHTA and CDR2 FQGNSA. The CDR3 sequence: CASSSYRGQNEKLFF. The CDR3 DNA reads TGTGCCAGCAGCTCATACAGGGGGCAAAATGAAAAACTGTTTTTT. The entire variable domain, with the rest obtained from reference TRBV7-2 and TRBJ1-4, is as follows: GAGVSQSPSNKVTEKGKDVELRCDPISGHTALYWYRQSLGQGLEFLIYFQGNSAPDKSGLPSDRFSAERTGGSVSTLTIQRTQQEDSAVYLCASSSYRGQNEKLFFGSGTQLSVL.

The chain joins TRBV5-1 to TRBJ1-1; D unclear. The length of the CDR3 is 14 residues. From germline, CDR1 is SGHRS and CDR2 YFSETQ. Deletions cut 0 bases from V and 2 bases from J, with 8 bases between. CDR3 sequence: CASSLGRPNTEAFF. The CDR3 bases are TGCGCCAGCAGCTTGGGAAGACCCAACACTGAAGCTTTCTTT. Based on the CDR3 plus reference TRBV5-1 and TRBJ1-1, the full variable domain is KAGVTQTPRYLIKTRGQQVTLSCSPISGHRSVSWYQQTPGQGLQFLFEYFSETQRNKGNFPGRFSGRQFSNSRSEMNVSTLELGDSALYLCASSLGRPNTEAFFGQGTRLTVV.

V is TRBV12-3 or TRBV12-4 and J is TRBJ1-6; tentatively, D is TRBD1 (6 bases). This CDR3 is 13 amino acids long. V lost 9 bases to trimming and J lost 7 bases, with 13 bases between them. The CDR3 reads CASSQGLNSPLHF. The CDR3 DNA reads as TGTGCCAGTTCCCAGGGGTTAAATTCACCCCTCCACTTT.

There are a few counts of this clone. The V call is TRBV27, the J call TRBJ1-5; D uncertain. The germline V gene encodes CDR1 MNHEY and CDR2 SMNVEV (reference sequence). Trimming pared 6 bases from V and 4 bases from J, leaving 4 bases between. This CDR3 spans 11 amino acids. CDR3 nucleotides: TGTGCCAGCAGCCTTAATCAGCCCCAGCATTTT. Amino acid sequence: CASSLNQPQHF.

This chain connects TRBV23-1 to TRBJ1-2; 11 bases agree with TRBD1. TRBV23-1 is labeled an ORF, and its function is uncertain. The CDR3 has 15 amino acids. Trimming removed 3 bases from V and 4 bases from J; junction bases left unmatched: 4. CDR3 DNA sequence: TGCGCCAGCAGTCAGGGGACAGGGGGACTCTATGGCTACACCTTC. Its translation is CASSQGTGGLYGYTF.

This chain joins TRBV3-1 (or the pseudogene TRBV3-2) and TRBJ1-1; 9 positions agree with TRBD1. V was pared by 4 bases and J by 4 bases, with 7 bases of the junction left unmatched. Germline V CDR1 and CDR2: LGHDT, YNNKEL (reference sequence). CDR3 length equals 15 residues. For the CDR3, the DNA is TGTGCCAGCAGCCCATGGACAGGGGAGGGCACTGAAGCTTTCTTT. Amino acid sequence: CASSPWTGEGTEAFF.

The chain combines TRBV30 with TRBJ1-6; D gene uncertain. Trimming stripped 0 bases from V and 1 base from J, with 7 bases between. The V gene's germline CDR1 is GTSNPN and CDR2 SVGIG (reference sequence). The CDR3 sequence is 15 residues long. The CDR3 DNA is TGTGCCTGGAGTGTACAAGGGTCCTATAATTCACCCCTCCACTTT. Translated: CAWSVQGSYNSPLHF.

The gene calls are TRBV25-1 and TRBJ1-2, with D unclear. Trimming pared 2 bases from V and 4 bases from J, leaving 11 bases between. Germline loops: CDR1 MGHDK, CDR2 SYGVNS. This CDR3 has 14 amino acids. CDR3 region: CASSENRVTYGYTF. The CDR3 region has the DNA TGTGCCAGCAGTGAAAACCGGGTCACCTATGGCTACACCTTC.

V gene TRBV20-1 combines with J gene TRBJ2-1, with 7 positions matching TRBD2. CDR3 length: 17 amino acids. CDR1 is DFQATT and CDR2 is SNEGSKA in the germline V gene (reference sequence). V gave up 3 bases and J gave up 4 bases; unmatched junction bases: 15. In DNA, the CDR3 is TGCAGTGCTAGTCTCCCCCGCAAAAGCGGGATGTACAATGAGCAGTTCTTC. It translates to CSASLPRKSGMYNEQFF.

The V gene is TRBV7-2, the J gene TRBJ2-1, with 15 bases aligning to TRBD2. This CDR3 is 16 amino acids long. The junction had 5 bases not matched to a gene; V was cut back by 5 bases and J by 6 bases. Germline V gives CDR1 SGHTA, CDR2 FQGNSA. The CDR3 region is CASSPPGLAGGNEQFF. Written as DNA, the CDR3 is TGTGCCAGCAGCCCACCGGGACTAGCGGGGGGCAATGAGCAGTTCTTC.

This chain connects TRBV7-2 to TRBJ1-1, with 9 positions matching TRBD1. CDR3 size: 15 residues. Unmatched junction bases numbered 3, after V lost 4 bases and J lost 0 bases. CDR1 SGHTA and CDR2 FQGNSA come from the germline V gene. This chain's CDR3 is CASSWDRAMNTEAFF. As DNA, the CDR3 is TGTGCCAGCAGCTGGGACAGGGCCATGAACACTGAAGCTTTCTTT. The complete variable domain, with remaining parts taken from reference TRBV7-2 and TRBJ1-1, reads GAGVSQSPSNKVTEKGKDVELRCDPISGHTALYWYRQSLGQGLEFLIYFQGNSAPDKSGLPSDRFSAERTGGSVSTLTIQRTQQEDSAVYLCASSWDRAMNTEAFFGQGTRLTVV.

The rearrangement links TRBV2 to TRBJ2-5; the match to TRBD2 covers 10 bases. Germline assignment: CDR1 SNHLY and CDR2 FYNNEI. The CDR3 contains 15 residues. V trimming: 3 bases; J trimming: 1 base; junction bases outside the gene matches: 2. The CDR3 sequence: CASSELAGVQETQYF. CDR3 coding DNA: TGTGCCAGCAGTGAGCTAGCGGGGGTCCAAGAGACCCAGTACTTC.

The J gene is TRBJ1-5, the V gene TRBV7-9; possible D gene TRBD1, 5 bases. V lost 7 bases, J lost 1 base, and 11 bases lay in between. The CDR3 is 14 residues long. Germline assignment: CDR1 SEHNR and CDR2 FQNEAQ (reference sequence). The CDR3 DNA sequence: TGTGCCAGCACTCACGAGGGGAGCAATCAGCCCCAGCATTTT. Translated, it gives CASTHEGSNQPQHF.